The 23 T cell receptor beta chains below come from one sample, sequenced in a study of blood T cell repertoires in COVID-19 (dated by TCRdb to the early 2020s). Library method: the immunoSEQ multiplex PCR assay. This immuneACCESS table, as held by TCRdb, lists in-frame sequences with V and J called but not all clones. Of the missing ones, under half trace to an unresolved V gene in checked studies; the others have no known cause. The sample data list about 220,000 clones, and 80% to 90% of these were observed just once. The ten largest make up 2% to 2.5% of the sample. The sequenced sample consisted of peripheral blood. Source of these receptors: a man in his forties or fifties who had recovered from COVID-19.

The CDR3 nucleotides are TGTGCCAGCAGCGTAGAGGGGACAAGGCCCTTTGGGGCCAACGTCCTGACTTTC. This translates into CASSVEGTRPFGANVLTF. V and J are TRBV9 and TRBJ2-6; D may be TRBD1 (6 bases). Germline V lookup: CDR1 SGDLS, CDR2 YYNGEE. The ends were cut back, 0 bases at V and 3 bases at J, with 16 bases in the middle. The CDR3 runs to 18 residues.

This clone has at least ten counts. The chain combines TRBV5-1 with TRBJ2-7, with 9 bases identical to TRBD2. Germline V gene sequence: CDR1 SGHRS, CDR2 YFSETQ. J lost 2 bases, V lost 4 bases, and 4 bases had no gene match. This CDR3 has 14 amino acids. The CDR3 coding sequence is TGCGCCAGCAGCGCCCGCGGGGGGGCCTACGAGCAGTACTTC. This sequence encodes CASSARGGAYEQYF.

The chain carries TRBV5-1 and TRBJ2-3; 8 bases agree with TRBD2. The V and J ends lost 5 bases and 3 bases, in that order; junction bases with no gene match: 8. The CDR3 runs 15 residues. Germline V gives CDR1 SGHRS, CDR2 YFSETQ. CDR3 nucleotide sequence: TGCGCCAGCAGGACCGCGGGGGGCCGAACAGATACGCAGTATTTT. Amino acid sequence: CASRTAGGRTDTQYF.

The chain joins TRBV5-1 to TRBJ2-7; 8 positions match TRBD1. CDR3 length: 13 amino acids. Germline loops: CDR1 SGHRS, CDR2 YFSETQ. With 4 bases clipped from V and 3 bases from J, the junction kept 3 bases outside the gene matches. The CDR3 loop reads CASSAGTGYEQYF. CDR3 DNA sequence: TGCGCCAGCAGCGCCGGGACAGGCTACGAGCAGTACTTC.

The J gene is TRBJ1-2, the V gene TRBV2; 7 bases match TRBD1. With 6 bases clipped from V and 2 bases from J, the junction kept 6 bases outside the gene matches. The CDR3 has 14 amino acids. The germline V gene has CDR1 SNHLY and CDR2 FYNNEI. CDR3 DNA: TGTGCCAGCAGAGGGACAGCGCTCAACTATGGCTACACCTTC. It encodes CASRGTALNYGYTF. Based on the CDR3 plus reference TRBV2 and TRBJ1-2, the full variable domain is EPEVTQTPSHQVTQMGQEVILRCVPISNHLYFYWYRQILGQKVEFLVSFYNNEISEKSEIFDDQFSVERPDGSNFTLKIRSTKLEDSAMYFCASRGTALNYGYTFGSGTRLTVV.

The chain couples TRBV7-2 to TRBJ2-7; 10 bases map to TRBD2. Germline V gene data show CDR1 as SGHTA and CDR2 as FQGNSA. The CDR3 runs 14 residues. The V and J ends lost 3 bases and 5 bases, in that order; junction bases with no gene match: 4. CDR3 sequence (DNA): TGTGCCAGCAGCTTTCGGCTAGCGGGAGACGAGCAGTACTTC. It specifies CASSFRLAGDEQYF.

The rearrangement uses TRBV7-2 and TRBJ1-1; 10 nucleotides align to TRBD1. The J segment lost 1 base and the V segment lost 5 bases, leaving 4 bases of the junction unmatched. The germline CDR1 and CDR2 sequences are SGHTA and FQGNSA. The length of the CDR3 is 15 residues. CDR3 amino acids: CASSPRTGGNTEAFF. Here the CDR3 DNA reads TGTGCCAGCAGCCCGAGGACAGGGGGGAACACTGAAGCTTTCTTT.

This clone has only a few counts. The same CDR3 arises from other DNA sequences in this sample as well. V is TRBV7-2 and J is TRBJ2-5, with TRBD2 matching over 10 bases. V trimming: 5 bases; J trimming: 2 bases; junction bases outside the gene matches: 11. Germline V lookup: CDR1 SGHTA, CDR2 FQGNSA. This CDR3 is built from 17 residues. The CDR3 loop is CASSVRTSGGGQETQYF. The CDR3 nucleotides read TGTGCCAGCAGCGTACGGACTAGCGGAGGGGGGCAAGAGACCCAGTACTTC.

The J gene is TRBJ2-7, the V gene TRBV19; a weak D match, TRBD1 (6 bases). This CDR3 contains 15 residues. Trimming left V 5 bases short and J 3 bases short, with 17 bases between. In germline, CDR1 is LNHDA, CDR2 SQIVND (reference sequence). This chain's CDR3 is CASSRFRQGIYEQYF. The CDR3 DNA reads TGTGCCAGTAGTCGATTCCGGCAGGGGATCTACGAGCAGTACTTC. The full variable domain, rest sourced from reference TRBV19 and TRBJ2-7, is DGGITQSPKYLFRKEGQNVTLSCEQNLNHDAMYWYRQDPGQGLRLIYYSQIVNDFQKGDIAEGYSVSREKKESFPLTVTSAQKNPTAFYLCASSRFRQGIYEQYFGPGTRLTVT.

Worth noting for this clone: No DNA is shown, since the ends of the CDR3 on it are uncertain; the CDR3 is the one TCRdb lists. The chain is built from TRBV6-5 and TRBJ2-1; the table's TRBD2 call for D was not verified on the DNA. The CDR3 is made up of 14 amino acids, end residues included. Germline CDR1 MNHEY, CDR2 SVGAGI. The CDR3 loop is CASSPRVGGGATFF.

This clone was seen only a few times. This chain links TRBV30 with TRBJ2-3, with 16 bases aligning to TRBD2. CDR3 length: 17 amino acids. V was clipped by 3 bases and J by 4 bases; unmatched bases: 7. Germline values: CDR1 GTSNPN, CDR2 SVGIG (reference sequence). DNA for the CDR3: TGTGCCTGGAGCCGCGGGACTAGCGGGGGGGCCGCAGATACGCAGTATTTT. Translating it yields CAWSRGTSGGAADTQYF.

This clone was seen only a few times. This chain joins TRBV7-2 and TRBJ1-2; TRBD1 aligns across 8 bases. The CDR3 consists of 15 residues. Looked up from germline, CDR1 is SGHTA and CDR2 is FQGNSA. V dropped 1 base and J dropped 4; count of bases not matched to a gene: 5. The CDR3 DNA is TGTGCCAGCAGCTTAGGGCGGACAGGGACCTATGGCTACACCTTC. It yields the protein CASSLGRTGTYGYTF.

This clone came up a few times. This rearrangement joins TRBV13 to TRBJ1-6; maybe TRBD1 (6 bases). Deletions cut 0 bases from V and 6 bases from J, with 12 bases between. Germline V gives CDR1 PRHDT, CDR2 FYEKMQ (reference sequence). This CDR3 is 16 amino acids long. The CDR3 reads CASSLGQGMGNSPLHF. CDR3 coding DNA: TGTGCCAGCAGCTTAGGACAGGGAATGGGTAATTCACCCCTCCACTTT.

V usage is TRBV9 and J usage is TRBJ1-2, with no clear D. CDR1 SGDLS and CDR2 YYNGEE come from the germline V gene. The CDR3 is made up of 14 amino acids. The V end lost 3 bases, the J end lost 0 bases, and 9 bases lay between the germline ends. CDR3 DNA: TGTGCCAGCAGCGCCGGTCCTTCTAACTATGGCTACACCTTC. Translating it yields CASSAGPSNYGYTF.

The chain links TRBV5-4 to TRBJ2-1; 7 bases are a match to TRBD1. Trimming took 3 bases from V and 2 from J; bases not matched to a gene: 5. CDR3 size: 15 residues. CDR1 is SGHNT, CDR2 YYREEE, per germline (reference sequence). The CDR3 sequence is CASSSGTATYNEQFF. The CDR3 DNA sequence: TGTGCCAGCAGCTCCGGGACAGCAACCTACAATGAGCAGTTCTTC. The whole variable domain, remainder taken from reference TRBV5-4 and TRBJ2-1, is ETGVTQSPTHLIKTRGQQVTLRCSSQSGHNTVSWYQQALGQGPQFIFQYYREEENGRGNFPPRFSGLQFPNYSSELNVNALELDDSALYLCASSSGTATYNEQFFGPGTRLTVL.

Turning to this clone: A junction end diverges from the germline sequence, so it may reflect a read error. The chain couples TRBV7-8 to TRBJ1-2; TRBD1 agrees at 7 bases. CDR3 length: 16 residues. Per the germline V gene, CDR1 is SGHVS and CDR2 is FQNEAQ. The CDR3 DNA reads as TGTGCCAGCACCTTAGGGCCGACAGGGCGAAGCTATGGCTACACCTTC. Amino acid sequence: CASTLGPTGRSYGYTF.

The rearrangement links TRBV4-2 to TRBJ1-1; D is unclear. Trimming took off 3 bases at V and 4 bases at J, with 9 bases between the two ends. Germline V gene data show CDR1 as LGHNA and CDR2 as YNFKEQ. This CDR3 is 13 amino acids long. Here the CDR3 DNA reads TGTGCCAGCAGCCAGGCTTCCCTCACTGAAGCTTTCTTT. Protein sequence: CASSQASLTEAFF.

With regard to this clone: This CDR3 is also generated by other DNA sequences in the sample. The gene calls are TRBV5-1 and TRBJ1-1; a possible D gene is TRBD1 (5 bases). Trimming removed 0 bases at V and 3 bases at J, with 6 bases between. This CDR3 has 13 residues. Germline CDR1 SGHRS, CDR2 YFSETQ. The CDR3 region is CASSLGRDTEAFF. CDR3 nucleotide sequence: TGCGCCAGCAGCTTGGGCAGGGACACTGAAGCTTTCTTT.

This chain links TRBV11-3 with TRBJ1-2, with D uncertain. The V end lost 5 bases, the J end lost 3 bases, and 13 bases lay between the germline ends. Germline CDR1 is SGHNT and CDR2 is YENEEA. This CDR3 spans 14 amino acids. CDR3 residues: CASSPWQADYGYTF. The CDR3 DNA reads as TGTGCCAGCAGCCCCTGGCAGGCAGACTATGGCTACACCTTC. The full variable domain, in which reference TRBV11-3 and TRBJ1-2 provide the parts outside the CDR3, is EAGVVQSPRYKIIEKKQPVAFWCNPISGHNTLYWYLQNLGQGPELLIRYENEEAVDDSQLPKDRFSAERLKGVDSTLKIQPAELGDSAVYLCASSPWQADYGYTFGSGTRLTVV.

The V and J genes are TRBV30 and TRBJ2-7, with D possibly TRBD1 on 6 matching bases. CDR3 length equals 13 residues. V lost 4 bases and J 6 bases, leaving 16 bases between the germline ends. Germline values: CDR1 GTSNPN, CDR2 SVGIG (reference sequence). Here the CDR3 DNA reads TGTGCCTGGACCAGGGGCACCTCTTCCGAGCAGTACTTC. This translates into CAWTRGTSSEQYF. The full variable domain, with the rest looked up from reference TRBV30 and TRBJ2-7, is SQTIHQWPATLVQPVGSPLSLECTVEGTSNPNLYWYRQAAGRGLQLLFYSVGIGQISSEVPQNLSASRPQDRQFILSSKKLLLSDSGFYLCAWTRGTSSEQYFGPGTRLTVT.

J is TRBJ1-2 and V is TRBV18; 7 bases map to TRBD1. Germline lookup yields CDR1 KGHSH and CDR2 LQKENI. The junction had 8 bases not matched to a gene; V was cut back by 3 bases and J by 4 bases. CDR3 size: 15 residues. The CDR3 here is CASSPGTESLYGYTF. In nucleotides, the CDR3 is TGTGCCAGCTCACCGGGGACAGAGAGTCTCTATGGCTACACCTTC.

The chain recombines TRBV21-1 with TRBJ1-1; the table gives TRBD1 as D, unverified against the DNA. TRBV21-1 is labeled a pseudogene. The CDR3 runs to 15 residues. CDR3 residues: CASSKDRAKGTEAFF. In DNA form, the CDR3 reads TGTGCCAGCAGCAAAGACAGGGCAAAGGGCACTGAAGCTTTCTTT.

This chain uses TRBV5-1 with TRBJ1-2; 9 positions agree with TRBD1. J gave up 5 bases and V 3 bases, and 2 bases lay outside the gene matches. This CDR3 has 13 amino acids. Per the germline V gene, CDR1 is SGHRS and CDR2 is YFSETQ. The CDR3 reads CASSSGQGYGYTF. In nucleotides, the CDR3 is TGCGCCAGCAGCTCCGGACAGGGGTATGGCTACACCTTC.